The 16 T cell receptor beta chains listed next were all sequenced from one sample in a study of naive and memory T cell subsets. Study observations and caveats: A few larger clonotypes appeared in naive repertoires, especially CD8, possibly memory cells re-expressing CD45RA.

These receptors have no identified antigens. An equimolar mix of two oligonucleotides served as the beta constant-region primer for TRBC1 and TRBC2. Ligated cDNA was amplified by four rounds of PCR with nested alpha and beta constant-region primers and SP2. Via MiXCR, TCRdb re-called the UMI-ligation and nested PCR reads, giving one row per CDR3 protein. This table holds 130,000 to 150,000 distinct CDR3 sequences, roughly 23% found once. Source material: naive CD4+ T cells from blood. These receptors came from a human donor in good health.

This sequence joins TRBV5-1 and TRBJ2-3; 11 bases are a match to TRBD2. Germline CDR1 and CDR2: SGHRS and YFSETQ. The CDR3 spans 15 residues. J gave up 6 bases and V 1 base, and 4 bases lay outside the gene matches. CDR3 coding DNA: TGCGCCAGCAGCTTGACTAGCGGGGGTCAGGATACGCAGTATTTT. Its translation: CASSLTSGGQDTQYF.

This clonotype was seen repeatedly, ten times or more. This chain connects TRBV28 to TRBJ2-5, with D possibly TRBD1 on 6 matching bases. V dropped 7 bases and J dropped 1 base, with 19 bases sitting between them. Per the germline V gene, CDR1 is MDHEN and CDR2 is SYDVKM. This CDR3 comprises 16 residues. DNA for the CDR3: TGTGCCAGCACCCGTCGGAGGACAGCTACCCAAGAGACCCAGTACTTC. It is translated as CASTRRRTATQETQYF.

This chain uses TRBV5-1 with TRBJ1-2; D might be TRBD1 (5 bases). CDR1 and CDR2 (germline): SGHRS, YFSETQ. The CDR3 length is 14 residues. V was shortened by 0 bases and J by 9 bases, with 15 bases between the two germline ends. The DNA of the CDR3 is TGCGCCAGCAGCTTGGATGGGACCGTGGGTAGCTACACCTTC. Protein: CASSLDGTVGSYTF.

The rearrangement uses TRBV30 and TRBJ2-1; TRBD2 agrees at 8 bases. The CDR3 totals 14 residues. V lost 2 bases, J lost 8 bases, and 8 bases stayed unmatched. Germline V gene lookup returns CDR1 GTSNPN and CDR2 SVGIG (reference sequence). The CDR3 loop is CAWSSVGREDEQFF. In nucleotides, the CDR3 is TGTGCCTGGAGTTCCGTCGGGCGGGAGGATGAGCAGTTCTTC.

V is TRBV20-1 and J is TRBJ2-7; 10 bases are shared with TRBD1. The CDR3 is made up of 15 amino acids. The germline V gene encodes CDR1 DFQATT and CDR2 SNEGSKA (reference sequence). The V segment lost 0 bases and the J segment 5 bases; nucleotides outside the gene matches: 7. CDR3 nucleotides: TGCAGTGCTAGAGACCCGGACAGGGGGTGGCACGAGCAGTACTTC. This encodes CSARDPDRGWHEQYF.

The CDR3: CASSQDRTSGRAVTGELFF. The CDR3 bases are TGCGCCAGCAGCCAAGATAGGACTAGCGGGAGGGCCGTCACCGGGGAGCTGTTTTTT. V and J are TRBV4-1 and TRBJ2-2; 15 bases map to TRBD2. This CDR3 comprises 19 residues. Germline CDR1 MGHRA, CDR2 YSYEKL. The ends lost 0 bases at V and 4 bases at J; junction bases unmatched: 6.

The chain combines TRBV2 with TRBJ2-3, with TRBD2 matching 8 bases. This CDR3 contains 16 residues. With V trimmed by 9 bases and J by 2 bases, 13 bases remained unmatched. Germline V gene lookup returns CDR1 SNHLY and CDR2 FYNNEI. Written as DNA, the CDR3 is TGTGCCAGTACGTCCACTACTAGCGGCTACACAGATACGCAGTATTTT. It yields the protein CASTSTTSGYTDTQYF.

The chain employs TRBV10-2 and TRBJ1-3; D is ambiguous. The CDR3 is made up of 16 amino acids. V was trimmed by 11 bases and J by 0 bases, leaving 20 bases between them. Germline CDR1 reads WSHSY; CDR2 reads SAAADI. CDR3 residues: CASTPRSARSGNTIYF. The CDR3 coding sequence is TGCGCCTCTACACCACGTTCCGCCCGCTCTGGAAACACCATATATTTT.

This clonotype turned up a few times. The chain uses TRBV11-2 and TRBJ1-5, with TRBD1 identical over 7 bases. The CDR3 has 15 residues. V shed 3 bases and J 5 bases; nucleotides not matched to a gene: 7. Germline assignment: CDR1 SGHAT and CDR2 FQNNGV. CDR3 DNA: TGTGCCAGCAGCTTGGGTGACAGGGAGGATCAGCCCCAGCATTTT. Protein sequence: CASSLGDREDQPQHF.

This clonotype was seen a handful of times. The V gene is TRBV29-1, the J gene TRBJ2-6; D is undetermined. The CDR3 has 13 residues. V was clipped by 4 bases and J by 0 bases, with 4 bases between them. Germline-derived CDR1 and CDR2 are SQVTM and ANQGSEA. The CDR3 DNA sequence: TGCAGCGTTGTACTCTCTGGGGCCAACGTCCTGACTTTC. Amino acids: CSVVLSGANVLTF.

The table lists this clonotype with many counts. The gene calls are TRBV29-1 and TRBJ2-1; D might be TRBD1 or TRBD2, each matching 6 bases. Germline V lookup: CDR1 SQVTM, CDR2 ANQGSEA. The germline V and J ends were trimmed by 4 bases and 7 bases, with 11 bases remaining between them. The CDR3 is 12 residues long. The CDR3 sequence: CSVVRGANEQFF. CDR3 nucleotide sequence: TGCAGCGTTGTTAGGGGGGCGAATGAGCAGTTCTTC.

The chain joins TRBV5-1 to TRBJ2-5, with no clear D. CDR1 and CDR2 (germline): SGHRS, YFSETQ. The V end was cut by 0 bases, the J end by 5 bases, with 8 bases between. The CDR3 loop spans 13 amino acids. The CDR3 is CASSLAIHETQYF. CDR3 DNA: TGCGCCAGCAGCTTGGCCATTCATGAGACCCAGTACTTC.

The chain combines TRBV5-1 with TRBJ2-3; TRBD1 agrees at 9 bases. V dropped 0 bases and J dropped 3; count of bases not matched to a gene: 11. The germline V gene encodes CDR1 SGHRS and CDR2 YFSETQ. This CDR3 has 18 amino acids. The CDR3 DNA reads as TGCGCCAGCAGCTTGGGGGACAGGGTTTACTTTGGGACAGATACGCAGTATTTT. It specifies CASSLGDRVYFGTDTQYF.

This clonotype was observed at least ten times. The CDR3 coding sequence is TGTGCCAGCAGTTCCCTAGCGGGAGTGTCTAAGTTCTTC. It yields the protein CASSSLAGVSKFF. The chain couples TRBV12-3 or TRBV12-4 to TRBJ2-1, with 10 bases matching TRBD2. The CDR3 consists of 13 residues. The V segment lost 4 bases and the J segment 14 bases; nucleotides outside the gene matches: 8.

This chain uses TRBV7-2 with TRBJ2-1, with 9 bases fitting TRBD1. This CDR3 spans 14 amino acids. Germline assignment: CDR1 SGHTA and CDR2 FQGNSA. The J segment lost 11 bases and the V segment lost 5 bases, leaving 10 bases of the junction unmatched. The CDR3 loop reads CASSANLQGAKQFF. DNA of the CDR3: TGTGCCAGCAGCGCAAACTTACAGGGGGCGAAGCAGTTCTTC.

This clonotype was seen many times. The genes are TRBV5-4 and TRBJ2-5; D is perhaps TRBD1 or TRBD2 (5 bases each). CDR1 and CDR2 from the germline V gene are SGHNT and YYREEE (reference sequence). V lost 0 bases and J 2 bases, leaving 11 bases between the germline ends. There are 15 residues in the CDR3. CDR3 sequence: CASSLVGTAQETQYF. CDR3 coding DNA: TGTGCCAGCAGCTTGGTAGGGACGGCGCAAGAGACCCAGTACTTC.